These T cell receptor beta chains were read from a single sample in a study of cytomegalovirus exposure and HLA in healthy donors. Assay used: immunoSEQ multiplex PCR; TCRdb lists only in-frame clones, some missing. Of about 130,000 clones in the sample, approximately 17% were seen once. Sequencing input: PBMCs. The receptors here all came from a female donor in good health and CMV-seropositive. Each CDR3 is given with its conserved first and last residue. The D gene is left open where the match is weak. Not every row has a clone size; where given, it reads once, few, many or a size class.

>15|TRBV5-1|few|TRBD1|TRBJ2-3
CASRLQGGGTDTQYF
TGCGCCAGCAGATTACAGGGGGGCGGCACAGATACGCAGTATTTT
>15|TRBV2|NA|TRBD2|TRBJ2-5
CASRASGLAGETQYF
TGTGCCAGCAGAGCCTCGGGACTAGCGGGAGAGACCCAGTACTTC
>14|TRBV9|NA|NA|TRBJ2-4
CASSEGWTKNIQYF
TGTGCCAGCAGCGAGGGGTGGACCAAAAACATTCAGTACTTC
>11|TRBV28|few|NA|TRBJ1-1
CASSLQTEAFF
TGTGCCAGCAGTTTACAAACTGAAGCTTTCTTT
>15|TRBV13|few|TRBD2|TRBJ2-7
CASSPGTSGSREQYF
TGTGCCAGCAGTCCCGGGACTAGCGGGTCACGCGAGCAGTACTTC
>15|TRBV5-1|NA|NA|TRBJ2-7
CASSFRSGDRYEQYF
TGCGCCAGCAGCTTTCGATCGGGAGATAGGTACGAGCAGTACTTC
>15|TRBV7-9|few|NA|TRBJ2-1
CASSFPRRPYNEQFF
TGTGCCAGCAGCTTCCCACGGAGGCCCTACAATGAGCAGTTCTTC
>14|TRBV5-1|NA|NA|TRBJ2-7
CASRFSVPPYEQYF
TGCGCCAGCAGATTTTCGGTACCCCCCTACGAGCAGTACTTC
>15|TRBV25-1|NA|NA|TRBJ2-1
CASSAGGNTYNEQFF
TGTGCCAGCAGCGCAGGGGGGAATACCTACAATGAGCAGTTCTTC
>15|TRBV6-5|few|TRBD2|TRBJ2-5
CASSYRTRRGETQYF
TGTGCCAGCAGTTACCGGACTAGGCGGGGAGAGACCCAGTACTTC
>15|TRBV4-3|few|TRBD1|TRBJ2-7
CASSQGTASSYEQYF
TGCGCCAGCAGCCAGGGGACAGCTTCATCCTACGAGCAGTACTTC
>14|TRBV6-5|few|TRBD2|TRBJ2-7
CASSYDASGYEQYF
TGTGCCAGCAGTTACGATGCTAGCGGCTACGAGCAGTACTTC
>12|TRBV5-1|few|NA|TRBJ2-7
CASSYLTGEQYF
TGCGCCAGCAGCTATTTGACAGGCGAGCAGTACTTC
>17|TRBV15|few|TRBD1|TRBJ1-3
CATRNRYGTGKGNTIYF
TGTGCCACCAGGAATCGTTACGGGACAGGGAAAGGAAACACCATATATTTT
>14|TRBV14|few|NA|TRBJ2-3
CASSQDELLDTQYF
TGTGCCAGTAGCCAAGATGAGTTGTTAGATACGCAGTATTTT
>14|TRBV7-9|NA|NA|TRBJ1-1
CASREPGTNTEAFF
TGTGCCAGCAGGGAGCCGGGAACCAACACTGAAGCTTTCTTT
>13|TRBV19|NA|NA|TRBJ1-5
CASSPRRRQPQHF
TGTGCCAGTAGTCCCCGCCGTCGGCAGCCCCAGCATTTT
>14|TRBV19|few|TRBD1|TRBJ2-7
CASSIRTGTYEQYF
TGTGCCAGTAGTATAAGGACAGGGACCTACGAGCAGTACTTC
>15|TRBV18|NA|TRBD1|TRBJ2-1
CASSPSQGEYNEQFF
TGTGCCAGCTCACCATCACAGGGGGAGTACAATGAGCAGTTCTTC
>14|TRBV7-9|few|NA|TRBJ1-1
CASSYGQFNTEAFF
TGTGCCAGCAGCTACGGACAGTTTAACACTGAAGCTTTCTTT
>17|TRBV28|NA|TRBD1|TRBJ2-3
CASRGVLDRDSTDTQYF
TGTGCCAGCCGAGGAGTTCTGGACAGGGACAGCACAGATACGCAGTATTTT
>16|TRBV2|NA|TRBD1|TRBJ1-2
CASSAKSHRGTYGYTF
TGTGCCAGCAGTGCCAAATCGCACAGGGGGACCTATGGCTACACCTTC
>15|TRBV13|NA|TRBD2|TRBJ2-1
CASSQEGGFNNEQFF
TGTGCCAGCAGCCAGGAGGGAGGGTTCAACAATGAGCAGTTCTTC
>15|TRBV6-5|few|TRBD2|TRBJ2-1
CASSPYLAVYNEQFF
TGTGCCAGCAGTCCCTATCTAGCGGTCTACAATGAGCAGTTCTTC
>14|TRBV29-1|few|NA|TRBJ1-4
CSAAYVSTNEKLFF
TGCAGCGCTGCGTACGTCTCAACTAATGAAAAACTGTTTTTT
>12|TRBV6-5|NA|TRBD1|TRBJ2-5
CASGDRGQTQYF
TGTGCCAGTGGGGACAGGGGCCAGACCCAGTACTTC